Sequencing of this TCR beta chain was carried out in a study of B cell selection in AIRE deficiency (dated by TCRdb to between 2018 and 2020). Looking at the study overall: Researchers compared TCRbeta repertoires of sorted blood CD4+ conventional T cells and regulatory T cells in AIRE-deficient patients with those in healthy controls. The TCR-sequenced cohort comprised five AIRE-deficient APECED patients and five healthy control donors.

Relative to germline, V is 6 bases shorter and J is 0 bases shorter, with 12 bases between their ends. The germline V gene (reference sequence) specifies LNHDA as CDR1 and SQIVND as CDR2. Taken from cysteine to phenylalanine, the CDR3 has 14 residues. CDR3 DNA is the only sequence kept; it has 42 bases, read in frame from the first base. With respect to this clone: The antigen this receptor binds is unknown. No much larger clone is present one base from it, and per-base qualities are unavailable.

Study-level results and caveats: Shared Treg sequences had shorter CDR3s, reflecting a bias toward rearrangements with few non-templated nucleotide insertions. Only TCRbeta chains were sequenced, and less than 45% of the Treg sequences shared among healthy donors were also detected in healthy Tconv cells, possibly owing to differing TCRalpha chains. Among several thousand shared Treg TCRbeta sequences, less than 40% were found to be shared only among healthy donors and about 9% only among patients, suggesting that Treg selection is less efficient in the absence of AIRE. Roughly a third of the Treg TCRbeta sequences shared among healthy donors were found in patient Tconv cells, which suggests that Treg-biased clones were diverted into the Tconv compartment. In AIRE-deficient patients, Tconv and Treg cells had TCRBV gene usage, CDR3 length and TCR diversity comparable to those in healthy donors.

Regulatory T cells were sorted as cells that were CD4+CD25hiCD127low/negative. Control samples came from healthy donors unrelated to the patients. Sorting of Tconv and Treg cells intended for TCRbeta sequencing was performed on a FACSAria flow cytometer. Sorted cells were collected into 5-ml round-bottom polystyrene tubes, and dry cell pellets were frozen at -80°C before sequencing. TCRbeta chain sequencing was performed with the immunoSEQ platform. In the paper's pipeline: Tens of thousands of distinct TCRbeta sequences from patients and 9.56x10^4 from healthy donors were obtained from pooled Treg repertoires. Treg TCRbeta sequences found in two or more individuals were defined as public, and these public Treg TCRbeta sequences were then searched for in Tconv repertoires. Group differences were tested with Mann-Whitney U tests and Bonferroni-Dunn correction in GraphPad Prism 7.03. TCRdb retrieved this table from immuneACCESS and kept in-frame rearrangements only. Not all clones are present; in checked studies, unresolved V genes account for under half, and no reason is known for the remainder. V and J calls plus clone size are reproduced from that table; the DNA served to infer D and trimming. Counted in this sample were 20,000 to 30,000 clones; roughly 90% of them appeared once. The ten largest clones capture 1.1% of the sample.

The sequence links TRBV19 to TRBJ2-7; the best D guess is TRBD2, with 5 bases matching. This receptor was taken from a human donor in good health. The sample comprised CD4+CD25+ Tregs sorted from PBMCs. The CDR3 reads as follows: CASSSSRDSYEQYF. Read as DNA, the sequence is TGTGCCAGTAGCAGTTCGAGGGACTCCTACGAGCAGTACTTC. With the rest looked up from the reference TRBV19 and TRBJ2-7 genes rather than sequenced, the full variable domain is DGGITQSPKYLFRKEGQNVTLSCEQNLNHDAMYWYRQDPGQGLRLIYYSQIVNDFQKGDIAEGYSVSREKKESFPLTVTSAQKNPTAFYLCASSSSRDSYEQYFGPGTRLTVT.